A selection of T cell receptor beta chains follows, all from one sample in a study of T cells after yellow fever vaccination. One entry per CDR3 protein, called by TCRdb with MiXCR from the 5' RACE reads. The table records about 260,000 distinct CDR3 sequences, 5.2% of them present only once. The sequences come from CD4+ T cells sorted from PBMCs, collected on the day of the yellow fever booster vaccination. These receptors all come from a man aged 18 to 35 who received the YFV17D yellow fever vaccine. The CDR3 runs from the conserved cysteine through the conserved F or W. Each record gives: V gene, clone size, J gene, D gene, CDR3 protein, CDR3 DNA. D genes are given only for firm matches. For some rows the clone size is stated as once, few or many, or as a class when expanded; others skip it.

V gene: TRBV11-2; clone size: many; J gene: TRBJ1-5; D gene: .; CDR3 protein: CASSLMAGQSNQPQHF; CDR3 DNA: TGTGCCAGCAGCTTAATGGCGGGACAAAGCAATCAGCCCCAGCATTTT
V gene: TRBV4-2; clone size: many; J gene: TRBJ1-1; D gene: .; CDR3 protein: CASSQDGLNTEAFF; CDR3 DNA: TGTGCCAGCAGCCAAGATGGGCTGAACACTGAAGCTTTCTTT
V gene: TRBV27; clone size: .; J gene: TRBJ2-1; D gene: TRBD1; CDR3 protein: CASSHGTDNEQFF; CDR3 DNA: TGTGCCAGCAGTCACGGGACAGACAATGAGCAGTTCTTC
V gene: TRBV20-1; clone size: few; J gene: TRBJ1-5; D gene: TRBD1; CDR3 protein: CSAREQGEDQPQHF; CDR3 DNA: TGCAGTGCTAGAGAACAGGGGGAGGATCAGCCCCAGCATTTT
V gene: TRBV4-1; clone size: few; J gene: TRBJ2-4; D gene: .; CDR3 protein: CASSRVQGLGNIQYF; CDR3 DNA: TGCGCCAGCAGCAGAGTCCAGGGTTTGGGAAACATTCAGTACTTC
V gene: TRBV15; clone size: .; J gene: TRBJ1-6; D gene: .; CDR3 protein: CATSRDTDSPLHF; CDR3 DNA: TGTGCCACCAGCAGAGATACAGATTCACCCCTCCACTTT
V gene: TRBV6-1; clone size: .; J gene: TRBJ1-1; D gene: .; CDR3 protein: CASSLARGTEAFF; CDR3 DNA: TGTGCCAGCAGCCTCGCCAGGGGCACTGAAGCTTTCTTT
V gene: TRBV20-1; clone size: few; J gene: TRBJ1-5; D gene: .; CDR3 protein: CSAGHNYNQPQHF; CDR3 DNA: TGCAGTGCAGGACATAACTACAATCAGCCCCAGCATTTT
V gene: TRBV20-1; clone size: many; J gene: TRBJ2-5; D gene: .; CDR3 protein: CSARDPGRGETQYF; CDR3 DNA: TGCAGTGCTAGAGATCCGGGGCGGGGTGAGACCCAGTACTTC
V gene: TRBV7-8; clone size: few; J gene: TRBJ1-1; D gene: .; CDR3 protein: CASSLGRTPRNTEAFF; CDR3 DNA: TGTGCCAGCAGCCTGGGACGGACCCCTCGCAACACTGAAGCTTTCTTT
V gene: TRBV4-1; clone size: .; J gene: TRBJ1-2; D gene: TRBD1; CDR3 protein: CASSSGTGGYGYTF; CDR3 DNA: TGCGCCAGCAGCTCCGGGACAGGGGGCTATGGCTACACCTTC
V gene: TRBV5-5; clone size: .; J gene: TRBJ1-1; D gene: .; CDR3 protein: CASSGSGALNTEAFF; CDR3 DNA: TGTGCCAGCAGCGGCAGTGGGGCCTTGAACACTGAAGCTTTCTTT
V gene: TRBV7-9; clone size: many; J gene: TRBJ1-1; D gene: .; CDR3 protein: CASSFGVRTEAFF; CDR3 DNA: TGTGCCAGCAGCTTTGGGGTGCGCACTGAAGCTTTCTTT
V gene: TRBV5-1; clone size: few; J gene: TRBJ1-3; D gene: .; CDR3 protein: CASSPFTFGNTIYF; CDR3 DNA: TGCGCCAGCAGCCCTTTCACATTTGGAAACACCATATATTTT
V gene: TRBV6-2/TRBV6-3; clone size: few; J gene: TRBJ1-5; D gene: .; CDR3 protein: CASRDRTSQLQPQHF; CDR3 DNA: TGTGCCAGCAGGGACAGAACCTCGCAACTCCAGCCCCAGCATTTT
V gene: TRBV29-1; clone size: many; J gene: TRBJ2-1; D gene: TRBD1; CDR3 protein: CSADRGGNEQFF; CDR3 DNA: TGCAGCGCCGACAGGGGAGGCAATGAGCAGTTCTTC
V gene: TRBV12-3/TRBV12-4; clone size: .; J gene: TRBJ1-6; D gene: .; CDR3 protein: CASTDRRNSPLHF; CDR3 DNA: TGTGCCAGCACGGATAGACGGAATTCACCCCTCCACTTT
V gene: TRBV29-1; clone size: few; J gene: TRBJ1-1; D gene: TRBD1; CDR3 protein: CSVGDRSNTEAFF; CDR3 DNA: TGCAGCGTTGGGGACAGGTCGAACACTGAAGCTTTCTTT
V gene: TRBV4-3; clone size: .; J gene: TRBJ1-2; D gene: .; CDR3 protein: CASSQVDRNHGYTF; CDR3 DNA: TGCGCCAGCAGCCAAGTAGACAGAAATCATGGCTACACCTTC
V gene: TRBV4-2; clone size: few; J gene: TRBJ1-4; D gene: .; CDR3 protein: CASSQGMAEKLFF; CDR3 DNA: TGTGCCAGCAGCCAAGGGATGGCGGAGAAACTGTTTTTT
V gene: TRBV7-9; clone size: many; J gene: TRBJ1-4; D gene: .; CDR3 protein: CASSLGEHIEKLFF; CDR3 DNA: TGTGCCAGCAGCTTAGGGGAGCATATTGAAAAACTGTTTTTT
V gene: TRBV4-2; clone size: many; J gene: TRBJ2-4; D gene: TRBD2; CDR3 protein: CASSQDLHSGGESIQYF; CDR3 DNA: TGTGCCAGCAGCCAGGACCTACATAGCGGGGGAGAAAGCATTCAGTACTTC
V gene: TRBV20-1; clone size: many; J gene: TRBJ1-1; D gene: TRBD1; CDR3 protein: CSATQGAETEAFF; CDR3 DNA: TGCAGTGCTACCCAGGGGGCAGAAACTGAAGCTTTCTTT
V gene: TRBV12-3/TRBV12-4; clone size: few; J gene: TRBJ2-3; D gene: TRBD2; CDR3 protein: CASSPQAGGVGDTQYF; CDR3 DNA: TGTGCCAGCAGTCCCCAAGCGGGGGGGGTGGGAGATACGCAGTATTTT
V gene: TRBV4-2; clone size: few; J gene: TRBJ1-6; D gene: .; CDR3 protein: CASSQEGEARSPLHF; CDR3 DNA: TGTGCCAGCAGCCAAGAAGGAGAGGCAAGATCACCCCTCCACTTT
V gene: TRBV7-3; clone size: .; J gene: TRBJ2-1; D gene: .; CDR3 protein: CASSSASLEAGSSYNEQFF; CDR3 DNA: TGTGCCAGCAGCTCGGCCTCTCTGGAGGCAGGGAGCTCCTACAATGAGCAGTTCTTC
V gene: TRBV2; clone size: .; J gene: TRBJ2-2; D gene: .; CDR3 protein: CATTRSGTGELFF; CDR3 DNA: TGTGCCACCACCCGGAGCGGGACCGGGGAGCTGTTTTTT
V gene: TRBV7-2; clone size: .; J gene: TRBJ1-2; D gene: .; CDR3 protein: CASSLEQGDGYTF; CDR3 DNA: TGTGCCAGCAGCTTAGAACAGGGTGATGGCTACACCTTC
V gene: TRBV14; clone size: few; J gene: TRBJ2-3; D gene: TRBD2; CDR3 protein: CASSQIRTSGATDTQYF; CDR3 DNA: TGTGCCAGCAGCCAAATCCGGACTAGCGGGGCCACAGATACGCAGTATTTT
V gene: TRBV9; clone size: many; J gene: TRBJ2-5; D gene: TRBD1; CDR3 protein: CASSARTGAKQETQYF; CDR3 DNA: TGTGCCAGCAGCGCCCGGACAGGGGCGAAGCAAGAGACCCAGTACTTC
V gene: TRBV7-3; clone size: .; J gene: TRBJ2-1; D gene: .; CDR3 protein: CASRTPSRGYNEQFF; CDR3 DNA: TGTGCCAGCAGAACCCCGTCTCGGGGCTACAATGAGCAGTTCTTC
V gene: TRBV20-1; clone size: .; J gene: TRBJ2-3; D gene: TRBD2; CDR3 protein: CSPRRRGGTDTQYF; CDR3 DNA: TGCAGTCCGAGAAGACGGGGGGGCACAGATACGCAGTATTTT
V gene: TRBV11-2; clone size: few; J gene: TRBJ1-4; D gene: TRBD1; CDR3 protein: CASSLTGNPEKLFF; CDR3 DNA: TGTGCCAGCAGCTTGACAGGGAACCCTGAAAAACTGTTTTTT
V gene: TRBV5-6; clone size: many; J gene: TRBJ1-2; D gene: TRBD1; CDR3 protein: CASSLTGTGRFGYTF; CDR3 DNA: TGTGCCAGCAGCCTAACCGGGACAGGGAGGTTTGGCTACACCTTC
V gene: TRBV19; clone size: .; J gene: TRBJ1-2; D gene: .; CDR3 protein: CASRHTGGYGYTF; CDR3 DNA: TGTGCCAGTAGACATACAGGAGGCTATGGCTACACCTTC
V gene: TRBV3-1; clone size: .; J gene: TRBJ2-5; D gene: .; CDR3 protein: CASSRTMETQYF; CDR3 DNA: TGTGCCAGCAGCCGAACCATGGAGACCCAGTACTTC
V gene: TRBV29-1; clone size: many; J gene: TRBJ2-1; D gene: .; CDR3 protein: CSVRRYNEQFF; CDR3 DNA: TGCAGCGTAAGGCGCTACAATGAGCAGTTCTTC
V gene: TRBV5-1; clone size: few; J gene: TRBJ1-6; D gene: .; CDR3 protein: CASSLDRIRSPLHF; CDR3 DNA: TGCGCCAGCAGCTTGGACAGAATAAGATCACCCCTCCACTTT
V gene: TRBV3-1; clone size: many; J gene: TRBJ2-7; D gene: TRBD2; CDR3 protein: CASSQTSGVYEQYF; CDR3 DNA: TGTGCCAGCAGCCAAACTAGCGGTGTCTACGAGCAGTACTTC
V gene: TRBV4-1; clone size: many; J gene: TRBJ2-7; D gene: TRBD2; CDR3 protein: CASSQATSGTLYEQYF; CDR3 DNA: TGCGCCAGCAGCCAGGCGACTAGCGGGACCCTCTACGAGCAGTACTTC
V gene: TRBV20-1; clone size: few; J gene: TRBJ2-3; D gene: .; CDR3 protein: CSARDMQASTDTQYF; CDR3 DNA: TGCAGTGCTAGAGATATGCAGGCTAGCACAGATACGCAGTATTTT
V gene: TRBV20-1; clone size: many; J gene: TRBJ2-3; D gene: .; CDR3 protein: CSAPPGLAAHLSTDTQYF; CDR3 DNA: TGCAGTGCTCCACCAGGGTTGGCCGCCCATCTTTCCACAGATACGCAGTATTTT
V gene: TRBV5-1; clone size: .; J gene: TRBJ2-4; D gene: .; CDR3 protein: CASSSPRGGKNIQYF; CDR3 DNA: TGCGCCAGCAGCTCCCCTCGGGGAGGCAAAAACATTCAGTACTTC
V gene: TRBV4-3; clone size: few; J gene: TRBJ2-2; D gene: TRBD2; CDR3 protein: CASSQTSGAEAGELFF; CDR3 DNA: TGCGCCAGCAGCCAAACTAGCGGGGCCGAGGCCGGGGAGCTGTTTTTT
V gene: TRBV5-1; clone size: few; J gene: TRBJ2-6; D gene: .; CDR3 protein: CASSGAGVTSGANVLTF; CDR3 DNA: TGCGCCAGCAGCGGAGCAGGTGTCACCTCTGGGGCCAACGTCCTGACTTTC
V gene: TRBV6-2/TRBV6-3; clone size: .; J gene: TRBJ2-1; D gene: TRBD2; CDR3 protein: CASSSWRGGHNEQFF; CDR3 DNA: TGTGCCAGCAGTTCGTGGCGGGGGGGCCACAATGAGCAGTTCTTC
V gene: TRBV6-5; clone size: few; J gene: TRBJ1-2; D gene: .; CDR3 protein: CASSYRTDHYGYTF; CDR3 DNA: TGTGCCAGCAGTTACCGAACGGACCATTATGGCTACACCTTC
V gene: TRBV9; clone size: many; J gene: TRBJ1-3; D gene: .; CDR3 protein: CASSLRGDPSGNTIYF; CDR3 DNA: TGTGCCAGCAGCCTTCGAGGGGACCCTTCTGGAAACACCATATATTTT
V gene: TRBV19; clone size: few; J gene: TRBJ1-3; D gene: .; CDR3 protein: CASMDLGNTIYF; CDR3 DNA: TGTGCCAGTATGGACCTCGGAAACACCATATATTTT
V gene: TRBV7-2; clone size: many; J gene: TRBJ2-1; D gene: .; CDR3 protein: CASSLIVGEQFF; CDR3 DNA: TGTGCCAGCAGCTTAATAGTCGGGGAGCAGTTCTTC
V gene: TRBV6-2/TRBV6-3; clone size: many; J gene: TRBJ2-2; D gene: TRBD2; CDR3 protein: CALRGVNTGELFF; CDR3 DNA: TGTGCTCTCCGGGGGGTCAACACCGGGGAGCTGTTTTTT
V gene: TRBV24-1; clone size: .; J gene: TRBJ1-5; D gene: .; CDR3 protein: CATSDSRRGSNQPQHF; CDR3 DNA: TGTGCCACCAGTGATTCGAGAAGGGGAAGCAATCAGCCCCAGCATTTT
V gene: TRBV7-2; clone size: many; J gene: TRBJ1-2; D gene: .; CDR3 protein: CASSLRGPSRGYTF; CDR3 DNA: TGTGCCAGCAGCCTCAGGGGACCATCCCGAGGCTACACCTTC
V gene: TRBV10-3; clone size: many; J gene: TRBJ2-3; D gene: TRBD2; CDR3 protein: CAISVGGGYTDTQYF; CDR3 DNA: TGTGCCATCAGTGTTGGCGGGGGATACACAGATACGCAGTATTTT
V gene: TRBV4-1; clone size: many; J gene: TRBJ2-5; D gene: .; CDR3 protein: CASSQVPETQYF; CDR3 DNA: TGCGCCAGCAGCCAAGTTCCAGAGACCCAGTACTTC
V gene: TRBV12-3/TRBV12-4; clone size: many; J gene: TRBJ1-5; D gene: .; CDR3 protein: CASSPYSNQPQHF; CDR3 DNA: TGTGCCAGCAGTCCGTATAGCAATCAGCCCCAGCATTTT
V gene: TRBV7-8; clone size: .; J gene: TRBJ2-4; D gene: TRBD2; CDR3 protein: CASSLTTSGGPSVQYF; CDR3 DNA: TGTGCCAGCAGCTTAACGACTAGCGGGGGGCCTTCCGTTCAGTACTTC
V gene: TRBV19; clone size: few; J gene: TRBJ2-1; D gene: .; CDR3 protein: CASSVRGREQFF; CDR3 DNA: TGTGCCAGTAGTGTACGGGGCCGTGAGCAGTTCTTC
V gene: TRBV12-3/TRBV12-4; clone size: .; J gene: TRBJ1-1; D gene: TRBD1; CDR3 protein: CASRLSGTGGSEAFF; CDR3 DNA: TGTGCCAGCAGGCTATCCGGGACAGGGGGCTCGGAAGCTTTCTTT